One and the same sample provided the 26 T cell receptor beta chains below, sequenced in a study of regulatory T cells in long-lasting Graves disease. HTBI primers from iRepertoire and Arm-PCR of CDR3 regions yielded the TCR beta libraries. TCRdb redid the calling of the multiplex PCR reads with MiXCR, one entry per CDR3 protein. There are fewer than 400,000 distinct CDR3 sequences in the sample; 18% occur only once, and about two fifths lies in the top ten. The time point: newly diagnosed GD, antithyroid drugs for less than 3 months. With RNA extracted from PBMCs as input, the TCR library was made. Sequenced here: peripheral blood mononuclear cells (PBMCs), sampled at new diagnosis, from a patient treated with antithyroid drugs. The receptors here all came from a female donor with Graves disease.

This clonotype was seen many times. The chain links TRBV4-2 to TRBJ1-1, with a tentative D call TRBD1 (5 bases). The germline gives CDR1 LGHNA, CDR2 YNFKEQ. The V gene lost 0 bases and the J gene lost 5 bases, with 13 bases spanning the gap. The CDR3 has 15 residues. The CDR3 loop reads CASSQERSQGTEAFF. The CDR3 bases are TGTGCCAGCAGCCAAGAAAGGTCGCAGGGAACTGAAGCTTTCTTT.

This clonotype was counted at least ten times. The chain couples TRBV30 to TRBJ1-2; D is uncertain. CDR1 is GTSNPN, CDR2 SVGIG, per germline (reference sequence). Trimming took off 2 bases at V and 2 bases at J, with 9 bases between the two ends. This CDR3 comprises 13 residues. CDR3 DNA sequence: TGTGCCTGGAGTCGGCAGGTGAACTATGGCTACACCTTC. This gives the protein CAWSRQVNYGYTF. Variable domain in full (rest from reference TRBV30 and TRBJ1-2): SQTIHQWPATLVQPVGSPLSLECTVEGTSNPNLYWYRQAAGRGLQLLFYSVGIGQISSEVPQNLSASRPQDRQFILSSKKLLLSDSGFYLCAWSRQVNYGYTFGSGTRLTVV.

A word on this clonotype: This likely reflects a read error, since a far larger clone is one base away. The V call is TRBV9, the J call TRBJ2-7, with TRBD2 matching 11 bases. The CDR3 runs 16 residues. Germline CDR1 is SGDLS and CDR2 is YYNGEE. J was trimmed by 0 bases and V by 3 bases; bases with no gene match: 5. As DNA, the CDR3 is TGTGCCAGCAGCGGGCCGGGACTAGCGGACTCCTACGAGCAGTACTTC. Protein product: CASSGPGLADSYEQYF.

The chain is built from TRBV4-1 and TRBJ2-7; maybe TRBD2 (5 bases). Trimming took off 2 bases at V and 6 bases at J, with 17 bases between the two ends. CDR3 length: 15 residues. In germline, CDR1 is MGHRA, CDR2 YSYEKL. The CDR3 coding sequence is TGCGCCAGCAGCCAAATGAGGGCGCCGGGTAGCGAGCAGTACTTC. As protein: CASSQMRAPGSEQYF.

There are many counts of this clonotype. J is TRBJ1-1 and V is TRBV6-1; tentatively, D is TRBD1 (5 bases). The CDR3 is made up of 16 amino acids. Germline V lookup: CDR1 MNHNS, CDR2 SASEGT. V shed 6 bases and J shed 5 bases, with 22 bases lying between them. CDR3 nucleotide sequence: TGTGCCAGCAGCCGTCCCGGGACTTTCTTACTTACTGAAGCTTTCTTT. Amino acid sequence: CASSRPGTFLLTEAFF.

The sample holds many counts of this clonotype. The V gene is TRBV12-3 or TRBV12-4, the J gene TRBJ2-5; D unresolved. The germline V and J ends were trimmed by 7 bases and 5 bases, with 11 bases remaining between them. CDR3 length: 12 residues. The DNA for the CDR3 is TGTGCCAGCACCCTAAGGCTGGAGACCCAGTACTTC. It specifies CASTLRLETQYF.

This chain links TRBV5-1 with TRBJ2-3, with D maybe TRBD1 (6 bases). The ends were cut back, 4 bases at V and 0 bases at J, with 15 bases in the middle. The CDR3 is made up of 16 amino acids. Germline-derived CDR1 and CDR2 are SGHRS and YFSETQ. As DNA, the CDR3 is TGCGCCAGCAGCCTGGACAGCGGAGTTAGCACAGATACGCAGTATTTT. This translates into CASSLDSGVSTDTQYF.

This clonotype has a count of ten or more. The CDR3 sequence is CASSYRRSEAFF. CDR3 sequence (DNA): TGTGCCAGCAGTTACAGACGGAGTGAAGCTTTCTTT. The V gene is TRBV2, the J gene TRBJ1-1; D is undetermined. The V end was cut by 5 bases, the J end by 7 bases, with 11 bases between. Germline V gene data show CDR1 as SNHLY and CDR2 as FYNNEI. CDR3 length: 12 residues. The entire variable domain, with the rest obtained from reference TRBV2 and TRBJ1-1, is as follows: EPEVTQTPSHQVTQMGQEVILRCVPISNHLYFYWYRQILGQKVEFLVSFYNNEISEKSEIFDDQFSVERPDGSNFTLKIRSTKLEDSAMYFCASSYRRSEAFFGQGTRLTVV.

This clonotype was observed a few times. This chain connects TRBV14 to TRBJ2-5; the D gene could be TRBD1 or TRBD2 (5 bases each). The CDR3 runs 14 residues. V was shortened by 5 bases and J by 5 bases, with 15 bases between the two germline ends. CDR1 and CDR2 from the germline V gene are SGHDN and FVKESK. CDR3 sequence: CASSDLRGEETQYF. The CDR3 DNA sequence: TGTGCCAGCAGCGACTTACGGGGCGAGGAGACCCAGTACTTC.

This clonotype showed up many times. The rearrangement uses TRBV5-1 and TRBJ2-1, with a possible D match to TRBD2 (6 bases). The CDR3 has 15 residues. Looked up from germline, CDR1 is SGHRS and CDR2 is YFSETQ. The V and J ends lost 1 base and 0 bases respectively, with 8 bases between them. The CDR3 nucleotides read TGCGCCAGCAGCTTGAATAGCGGCTCCTACAATGAGCAGTTCTTC. Protein: CASSLNSGSYNEQFF.

This clonotype was detected ten times or more. The chain has TRBV12-3 or TRBV12-4 and TRBJ2-4; 7 bases agree with TRBD1. After removal of 6 bases from V and 7 bases from J, the junction contained 9 bases not matched to a gene. The CDR3 totals 14 residues. The CDR3 region is CASRERGQGNIQYF. The CDR3 bases are TGTGCCAGCAGGGAAAGGGGGCAGGGGAACATTCAGTACTTC.

This clonotype showed up many times. The gene calls are TRBV11-2 and TRBJ2-1, with TRBD1 matching over 9 bases. CDR1 SGHAT and CDR2 FQNNGV come from the germline V gene. V lost 5 bases, J lost 1 base, and 9 bases stayed unmatched. This CDR3 comprises 17 residues. Here the CDR3 reads CASSATTGGRSYNEQFF. CDR3 DNA sequence: TGTGCCAGCAGCGCGACTACAGGGGGCAGATCCTACAATGAGCAGTTCTTC.

This chain joins TRBV7-6 and TRBJ2-5; possibly TRBD2 for D (6 bases). Trimming pared 5 bases from V and 1 base from J, leaving 23 bases between. There are 18 residues in the CDR3. The germline CDR1 and CDR2 sequences are SGHVS and FNYEAQ. The CDR3 DNA reads TGTGCCAGCAGCCCATTTGCCCCTCGCTCTAGCGCCCAAGAGACCCAGTACTTC. As protein: CASSPFAPRSSAQETQYF.

This clonotype was found many times. V and J are TRBV7-9 and TRBJ2-7, with 8 nucleotides matching TRBD2. J was trimmed by 6 bases and V by 5 bases; bases with no gene match: 21. The CDR3 has 18 residues. The germline CDR1 and CDR2 sequences are SEHNR and FQNEAQ (reference sequence). The CDR3 protein is CASSKDIRAGEGLIEQYF. Written as DNA, the CDR3 is TGTGCCAGCAGCAAGGACATTCGAGCGGGAGAGGGGCTCATCGAGCAGTACTTC. Filled out from reference TRBV7-9 and TRBJ2-7, the complete variable domain reads DTGVSQNPRHKITKRGQNVTFRCDPISEHNRLYWYRQTLGQGPEFLTYFQNEAQLEKSRLLSDRFSAERPKGSFSTLEIQRTEQGDSAMYLCASSKDIRAGEGLIEQYFGPGTRLTVT.

This clonotype appeared many times. The chain has TRBV28 and TRBJ2-3; 9 bases line up with TRBD2. Germline values: CDR1 MDHEN, CDR2 SYDVKM. CDR3 length: 14 amino acids. V lost 6 bases and J lost 4; bases outside the gene matches: 5. The CDR3 DNA reads as TGTGCCAGCAGATCTGAGCGGGAGGCAGATACGCAGTATTTT. Translated, it gives CASRSEREADTQYF.

This clonotype was found once. The chain is built from TRBV13 and TRBJ2-7, with D possibly matching TRBD2 (5 bases). CDR1 PRHDT and CDR2 FYEKMQ come from the germline V gene (reference sequence). This CDR3 region has 14 residues. The V and J ends lost 3 bases and 0 bases respectively, with 9 bases between them. The CDR3 sequence is CASSLASISYEQYF. CDR3 coding DNA: TGTGCCAGCAGCTTGGCTAGCATCTCCTACGAGCAGTACTTC.

The chain recombines TRBV5-4 with TRBJ2-7; D possibly uses TRBD1 or TRBD2 (5 bases each). This CDR3 contains 16 residues. Trimming shortened V by 1 base and J by 6 bases, and 20 bases separated the two germline ends. Germline lookup yields CDR1 SGHNT and CDR2 YYREEE (reference sequence). CDR3 protein: CASSLSTGFLRGEQYF. Here the CDR3 DNA reads TGTGCCAGCAGCTTGTCTACAGGCTTCCTCCGGGGCGAGCAGTACTTC.

The CDR3 reads CASSYSPASGNQETQYF. DNA for the CDR3: TGTGCCAGCAGTTACTCTCCGGCTAGCGGTAATCAAGAGACCCAGTACTTC. The chain employs TRBV2 and TRBJ2-5; 7 nucleotides line up with TRBD2. J lost 2 bases, V lost 5 bases, and 14 bases had no gene match. The length of the CDR3 is 17 residues. The germline V gene encodes CDR1 SNHLY and CDR2 FYNNEI.

This clonotype was found many times. This rearrangement joins TRBV7-9 to TRBJ1-2; D uncertain. Trimming pared 4 bases from V and 2 bases from J, leaving 11 bases between. The CDR3 length is 14 residues. The V gene's germline CDR1 is SEHNR and CDR2 FQNEAQ (reference sequence). This CDR3 is CASSSPGPNYGYTF. In DNA form, the CDR3 reads TGTGCCAGCAGCTCCCCTGGGCCAAACTATGGCTACACCTTC.

This clonotype showed up many times. This rearrangement joins TRBV24-1 to TRBJ2-5; maybe TRBD1 (6 bases). Germline V CDR1 and CDR2: KGHDR, SFDVKD. Trimming removed 3 bases at V and 4 bases at J, with 8 bases between. The CDR3 contains 13 residues. CDR3 region: CATSDLGGETQYF. In DNA form, the CDR3 reads TGTGCCACCAGTGATCTAGGGGGAGAGACCCAGTACTTC.

This clonotype was seen more than once but under ten times. The chain recombines TRBV29-1 with TRBJ1-2; tentatively, D is TRBD1 (6 bases). The ends were cut back, 3 bases at V and 8 bases at J, with 19 bases in the middle. This CDR3 has 14 amino acids. Germline lookup yields CDR1 SQVTM and CDR2 ANQGSEA. CDR3 bases: TGCAGCGTTGAGGGGACAACGGCAAGAGGGGGCTACACCTTC. Translated, it gives CSVEGTTARGGYTF.

The chain recombines TRBV28 with TRBJ2-1; TRBD1 agrees at 10 bases. The length of the CDR3 is 15 residues. CDR1 is MDHEN and CDR2 is SYDVKM in the germline V gene. V lost 7 bases and J lost 9; bases outside the gene matches: 12. DNA of the CDR3: TGTGCCAGCACTTCCGGGACAGGGGTACTGGGTGAGCAGTTCTTC. Translation: CASTSGTGVLGEQFF.

This clonotype has ten or more counts. The chain couples TRBV11-3 to TRBJ2-7, with TRBD2 matching 13 bases. V was pared by 5 bases and J by 1 base, with 2 bases of the junction left unmatched. The V gene's germline CDR1 is SGHNT and CDR2 YENEEA. This CDR3 has 15 amino acids. The CDR3 loop reads CASSLGLAGSYEQYF. In DNA form, the CDR3 reads TGTGCCAGCAGCCTGGGACTAGCGGGATCCTACGAGCAGTACTTC.

V and J are TRBV30 and TRBJ2-5; maybe TRBD1 (6 bases). CDR3 length: 12 amino acids. V was cut by 1 base and J by 6 bases, with 9 bases left in between. Germline-derived CDR1 and CDR2 are GTSNPN and SVGIG (reference sequence). In DNA, the CDR3 is TGTGCCTGGAGTGCAGACAGGCAGACCCAGTACTTC. It encodes CAWSADRQTQYF.

The chain links TRBV5-4 to TRBJ2-7; 7 bases match TRBD1. The CDR3 is 14 residues long. The V gene end was trimmed by 0 bases and the J gene end by 4 bases; junction bases not matched to a gene: 4. From germline, CDR1 is SGHNT and CDR2 YYREEE (reference sequence). This CDR3 is CASSLGQGEYEQYF. CDR3 nucleotides: TGTGCCAGCAGCTTGGGGCAGGGGGAATACGAGCAGTACTTC.

The chain combines TRBV25-1 with TRBJ1-2; maybe TRBD1 (5 bases). CDR1 and CDR2 (germline): MGHDK, SYGVNS. This CDR3 is 14 amino acids long. Deletions cut 6 bases from V and 3 bases from J, with 14 bases between. The chain's CDR3 is CASRPKQAYYGYTF. CDR3 nucleotide sequence: TGTGCCAGCAGACCCAAACAGGCGTACTATGGCTACACCTTC.